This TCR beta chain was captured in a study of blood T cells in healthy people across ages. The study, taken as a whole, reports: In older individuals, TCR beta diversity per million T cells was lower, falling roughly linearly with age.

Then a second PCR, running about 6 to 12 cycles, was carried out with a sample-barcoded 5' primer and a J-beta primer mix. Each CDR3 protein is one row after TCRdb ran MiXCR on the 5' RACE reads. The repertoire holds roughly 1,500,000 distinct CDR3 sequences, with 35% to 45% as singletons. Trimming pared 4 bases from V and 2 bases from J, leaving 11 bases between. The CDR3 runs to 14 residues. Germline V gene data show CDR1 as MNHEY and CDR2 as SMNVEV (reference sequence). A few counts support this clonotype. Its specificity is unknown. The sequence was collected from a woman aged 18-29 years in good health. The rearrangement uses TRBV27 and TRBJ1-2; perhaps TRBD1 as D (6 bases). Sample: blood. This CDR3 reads CASSSRTVNYGYTF. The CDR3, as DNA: TGTGCCAGCAGTTCCCGGACAGTCAACTATGGCTACACCTTC.